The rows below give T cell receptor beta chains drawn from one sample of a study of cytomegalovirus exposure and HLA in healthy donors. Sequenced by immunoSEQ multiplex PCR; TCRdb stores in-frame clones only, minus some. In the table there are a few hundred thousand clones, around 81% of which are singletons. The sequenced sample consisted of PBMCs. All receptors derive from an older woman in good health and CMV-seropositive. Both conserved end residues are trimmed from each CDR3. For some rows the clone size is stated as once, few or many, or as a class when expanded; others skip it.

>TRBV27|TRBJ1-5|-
ASSLHGTRDQPQH
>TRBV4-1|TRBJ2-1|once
ASSVRGLSSNEQF
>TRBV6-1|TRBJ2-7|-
ASKTSGLRSYEQY
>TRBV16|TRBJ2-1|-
ASSQSIARGNEQF
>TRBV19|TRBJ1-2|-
ASSTPYAAGGYT
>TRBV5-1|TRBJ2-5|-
ASSSGGGETQY
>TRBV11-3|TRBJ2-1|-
ASSFRDSYNEQF
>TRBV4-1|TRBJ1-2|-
ASSQALGYT
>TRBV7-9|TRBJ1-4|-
ASSLDGYGEKLF
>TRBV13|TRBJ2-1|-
ASSFRQGGSYEQF
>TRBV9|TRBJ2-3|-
ASSVGGHLTQY
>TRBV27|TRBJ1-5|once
ASSLGGTGGNQPQH
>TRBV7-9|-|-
ASSSSRDTVEQY
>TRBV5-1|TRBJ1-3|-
ASSQGQFSGNTIY
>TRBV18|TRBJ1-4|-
ASSPITGEKLF
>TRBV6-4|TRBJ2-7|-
ASSSPLQGVFYEQY
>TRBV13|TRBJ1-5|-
ASSLGRGEGQPQH
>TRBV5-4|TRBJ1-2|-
ASSGRQVPFGYT
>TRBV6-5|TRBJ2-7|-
ASTHPGEGLNEQY
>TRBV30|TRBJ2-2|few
AWTRTENTGELF
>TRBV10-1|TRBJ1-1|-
ATKETVNTEAF
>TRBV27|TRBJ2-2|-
ASSLYQGRNTGELF
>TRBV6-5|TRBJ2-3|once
ASSYGRLTDTQY
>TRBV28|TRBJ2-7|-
ASSFGLAAPYEQY
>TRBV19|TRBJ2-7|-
ASSTRDTTYEQY
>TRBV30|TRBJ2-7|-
AWSVGLAVPTY
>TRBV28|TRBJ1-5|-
ASSLEIGWQPQH